The entry below describes one TCR beta chain. The sample belongs to a study of blood T cells in healthy people across ages. In the study overall: The template switching approach captured approximately one barcoded beta molecule for every two T cells.

At least 6 million PBMCs were isolated per sample. Alongside a J-beta primer mix, a sample-barcoded 5' primer served in a second PCR lasting about 7 to 12 cycles. Each CDR3 protein is one row after TCRdb ran MiXCR on the 5' RACE reads. The table includes some 1.5 million distinct CDR3 sequences, roughly 30% detected once. Sequenced input: blood. The TCR originated in a woman aged 30 to 39 in good health.

Written as DNA, the CDR3 is TGCGCCAGCAGCTCCCCAGGTGACGGCGCCTACGAGCAGTACTTC. Translated, it gives CASSSPGDGAYEQYF. The V call is TRBV5-1, the J call TRBJ2-7; unclear D gene. The V end lost 3 bases, the J end lost 2 bases, and 15 bases lay between the germline ends. From germline, CDR1 is SGHRS and CDR2 YFSETQ. The CDR3 runs 15 residues.